Following are 24 T cell receptor beta chains from one sample sequenced in a study of blood T cell repertoires in COVID-19. Clones were read by immunoSEQ multiplex PCR, and TCRdb kept only the in-frame ones, dropping some. The data contain over 200,000 clones, almost 90% of them singletons. Sequenced sample: peripheral blood. These receptors came from a woman between 55 and 75 years old with acute or convalescent COVID-19.

The rearrangement links TRBV4-1 to TRBJ1-5; 7 positions match TRBD1. The germline CDR1 and CDR2 sequences are MGHRA and YSYEKL. V shed 0 bases, J shed 1 base, and the junction held 9 bases outside the gene matches. This CDR3 has 18 residues. The CDR3 DNA follows: TGCGCCAGCAGCCAAGAAGCCTCAGGGGGATTAAGCAATCAGCCCCAGCATTTT. Protein sequence: CASSQEASGGLSNQPQHF.

V usage is TRBV7-9 and J usage is TRBJ2-7, with D hard to call. The CDR3 loop spans 14 amino acids. V was cut by 5 bases and J by 4 bases, with 15 bases left in between. Germline-derived CDR1 and CDR2 are SEHNR and FQNEAQ (reference sequence). CDR3 in DNA: TGTGCCAGCAGCCCAATCCAGGCCCCTTACGAGCAGTACTTC. It specifies CASSPIQAPYEQYF. The full variable domain, in which reference TRBV7-9 and TRBJ2-7 provide the parts outside the CDR3, is DTGVSQNPRHKITKRGQNVTFRCDPISEHNRLYWYRQTLGQGPEFLTYFQNEAQLEKSRLLSDRFSAERPKGSFSTLEIQRTEQGDSAMYLCASSPIQAPYEQYFGPGTRLTVT.

CDR3 DNA sequence: TGTGCCAGTAGTATATCTGGGACAGGGTCGGGCGATGGCTACACCTTC. This translates into CASSISGTGSGDGYTF. The V and J genes are TRBV19 and TRBJ1-2, with 9 positions matching TRBD1. From germline, CDR1 is LNHDA and CDR2 SQIVND (reference sequence). After removal of 2 bases from V and 6 bases from J, the junction contained 10 bases not matched to a gene. CDR3 length equals 16 residues.

The chain recombines TRBV19 with TRBJ1-5, with no clear D. This CDR3 spans 13 amino acids. The germline gives CDR1 LNHDA, CDR2 SQIVND (reference sequence). V shed 6 bases and J shed 9 bases, with 15 bases lying between them. CDR3 nucleotide sequence: TGTGCCAGTAGCAAATCTCAGGAACGGCCCCAGCATTTT. It codes for CASSKSQERPQHF.

J is TRBJ2-3 and V is TRBV19; D not resolved. Trimming pared 8 bases from V and 0 bases from J, leaving 9 bases between. CDR1 is LNHDA, CDR2 SQIVND, per germline (reference sequence). The CDR3 sequence is 13 residues long. CDR3 bases: TGTGCCAGTTCACTAACTAGCACAGATACGCAGTATTTT. Translation gives CASSLTSTDTQYF.

This chain connects TRBV11-2 to TRBJ2-1; TRBD1 aligns across 9 bases. Germline lookup yields CDR1 SGHAT and CDR2 FQNNGV. The CDR3 contains 15 residues. After removal of 4 bases from V and 4 bases from J, the junction contained 5 bases not matched to a gene. CDR3 nucleotides: TGTGCCAGCAGCTCCCACAGGGGGCAATACAATGAGCAGTTCTTC. Translation: CASSSHRGQYNEQFF.

The J gene is TRBJ1-1, the V gene TRBV30, with 7 bases lining up with TRBD1. The CDR3 totals 14 residues. Germline trimming cut 2 bases from V and 4 bases from J; bases unmatched to any gene: 7. CDR1 is GTSNPN and CDR2 is SVGIG in the germline V gene (reference sequence). The CDR3 region has the DNA TGTGCCTGGAGTCGAGGGGGCGCGGGCACTGAAGCTTTCTTT. Its protein is CAWSRGGAGTEAFF.

The V call is TRBV18, the J call TRBJ2-3; D may be TRBD2 (6 bases). The V gene lost 3 bases and the J gene lost 5 bases, with 21 bases spanning the gap. CDR1 and CDR2 (germline): KGHSH, LQKENI. The CDR3 contains 17 residues. CDR3 DNA sequence: TGTGCCAGCTCACCGCTTCTTGCGGGGTCCAACCGAGATACGCAGTATTTT. Encoded protein: CASSPLLAGSNRDTQYF. The whole variable domain, filled in from reference TRBV18 and TRBJ2-3, reads NAGVMQNPRHLVRRRGQEARLRCSPMKGHSHVYWYRQLPEEGLKFMVYLQKENIIDESGMPKERFSAEFPKEGPSILRIQQVVRGDSAAYFCASSPLLAGSNRDTQYFGPGTRLTVL.

The V call is TRBV5-1, the J call TRBJ2-1; 11 bases line up with TRBD2. There are 15 residues in the CDR3. V was pared by 0 bases and J by 10 bases, with 6 bases of the junction left unmatched. Germline-derived CDR1 and CDR2 are SGHRS and YFSETQ. The CDR3 loop reads CASSLVTSGSPEQFF. The DNA of the CDR3 is TGCGCCAGCAGCTTGGTCACTAGCGGGAGCCCGGAGCAGTTCTTC.

This chain links TRBV4-2 with TRBJ2-5, with 10 bases fitting TRBD2. The germline CDR1 and CDR2 sequences are LGHNA and YNFKEQ. This CDR3 contains 16 residues. V lost 4 bases to trimming and J lost 5 bases; unmatched junction nucleotides: 10. Here the CDR3 reads CASSPGQREGDETQYF. For the CDR3, the DNA is TGTGCCAGCAGCCCTGGCCAGCGGGAGGGAGATGAGACCCAGTACTTC.

In its sample, this clone was seen once. V usage is TRBV3-1 (or the pseudogene TRBV3-2) and J usage is TRBJ2-5, with 14 bases identical to TRBD2. V trimming: 4 bases; J trimming: 2 bases; junction bases outside the gene matches: 3. CDR1 is LGHDT, CDR2 YNNKEL, per germline (reference sequence). The CDR3 is 16 amino acids. Here the CDR3 reads CASSLGLAGEQETQYF. In DNA, the CDR3 is TGTGCCAGCAGCCTGGGACTAGCGGGGGAGCAAGAGACCCAGTACTTC.

The rearrangement joins TRBV15 to TRBJ1-2, with TRBD1 matching 7 bases. The CDR3 is made up of 19 amino acids. In germline, CDR1 is LNHNV, CDR2 YYDKDF (reference sequence). The V and J ends lost 1 base and 4 bases, in that order; junction bases with no gene match: 18. CDR3 coding DNA: TGTGCCACCAGCAGAGGCCCTCCGTTAAAAACAGGGGTGGGCTATGGCTACACCTTC. It specifies CATSRGPPLKTGVGYGYTF.

The gene calls are TRBV7-9 and TRBJ2-3, with 7 bases that match TRBD2. The CDR3 contains 14 residues. The germline V gene has CDR1 SEHNR and CDR2 FQNEAQ (reference sequence). The V and J ends lost 1 base and 5 bases, in that order; junction bases with no gene match: 3. This CDR3 is CASSLGSGGDTQYF. In DNA form, the CDR3 reads TGTGCCAGCAGCTTAGGTTCGGGGGGAGATACGCAGTATTTT. Together with reference TRBV7-9 and TRBJ2-3, the CDR3 gives the full variable domain: DTGVSQNPRHKITKRGQNVTFRCDPISEHNRLYWYRQTLGQGPEFLTYFQNEAQLEKSRLLSDRFSAERPKGSFSTLEIQRTEQGDSAMYLCASSLGSGGDTQYFGPGTRLTVL.

The gene calls are TRBV7-2 and TRBJ1-2, with 12 bases identical to TRBD1. J was trimmed by 1 base and V by 1 base; bases with no gene match: 4. CDR1 and CDR2 from the germline V gene are SGHTA and FQGNSA. This CDR3 is 17 amino acids long. CDR3 nucleotide sequence: TGTGCCAGCAGCTTAGTGGGACAGGGGGCTTTTAACTATGGCTACACCTTC. Protein: CASSLVGQGAFNYGYTF. Full variable domain (rest looked up from reference TRBV7-2 and TRBJ1-2): GAGVSQSPSNKVTEKGKDVELRCDPISGHTALYWYRQSLGQGLEFLIYFQGNSAPDKSGLPSDRFSAERTGGSVSTLTIQRTQQEDSAVYLCASSLVGQGAFNYGYTFGSGTRLTVV.

V gene TRBV27 combines with J gene TRBJ1-2; the D is unclear. Germline V gene data show CDR1 as MNHEY and CDR2 as SMNVEV (reference sequence). CDR3 length equals 10 residues. Trimming removed 11 bases from V and 1 base from J, with 5 bases in between. Here the CDR3 DNA reads TGTGCCCTCCGTAACTATGGCTACACCTTC. Its translation: CALRNYGYTF.

The chain has TRBV10-2 and TRBJ1-1; the match to TRBD1 covers 8 bases. This CDR3 has 16 residues. Per the germline V gene, CDR1 is WSHSY and CDR2 is SAAADI. V dropped 7 bases and J dropped 3; count of bases not matched to a gene: 13. In nucleotides, the CDR3 is TGCGCCAGCAAAAGGACAGGGTTGATTCGGTACACTGAAGCTTTCTTT. Its translation is CASKRTGLIRYTEAFF.

V gene TRBV14 combines with J gene TRBJ2-5; the match to TRBD2 covers 11 bases. Germline-derived CDR1 and CDR2 are SGHDN and FVKESK. CDR3 length: 14 amino acids. V was pared by 5 bases and J by 5 bases, with 4 bases of the junction left unmatched. CDR3 residues: CASSLRLAGETQYF. CDR3 coding DNA: TGTGCCAGCAGCTTACGACTAGCGGGGGAGACCCAGTACTTC.

This clone was observed once. This sample includes further DNA sequences coding for the same CDR3. This chain links TRBV5-1 with TRBJ1-1, with D unresolved. CDR1 and CDR2 (germline): SGHRS, YFSETQ. The CDR3 length is 14 residues. V was shortened by 0 bases and J by 3 bases, with 9 bases between the two germline ends. The CDR3 coding sequence is TGCGCCAGCAGCTTGGCCGCTGCGGACACTGAAGCTTTCTTT. Its protein is CASSLAAADTEAFF. Drawing the rest from reference TRBV5-1 and TRBJ1-1, the complete variable domain is KAGVTQTPRYLIKTRGQQVTLSCSPISGHRSVSWYQQTPGQGLQFLFEYFSETQRNKGNFPGRFSGRQFSNSRSEMNVSTLELGDSALYLCASSLAAADTEAFFGQGTRLTVV.

The rearrangement joins TRBV19 to TRBJ1-2, with a possible D match to TRBD1 (5 bases). From germline, CDR1 is LNHDA and CDR2 SQIVND (reference sequence). The CDR3 sequence is 15 residues long. The ends were cut back, 10 bases at V and 1 base at J, with 19 bases in the middle. CDR3 in amino acids: CATTNRDSINYGYTF. CDR3 coding DNA: TGTGCCACCACAAACCGGGACTCTATTAACTATGGCTACACCTTC.

The rearrangement joins TRBV24-1 to TRBJ2-3; 10 bases map to TRBD2. Germline-derived CDR1 and CDR2 are KGHDR and SFDVKD. J lost 3 bases, V lost 3 bases, and 5 bases had no gene match. There are 16 residues in the CDR3. CDR3 in amino acids: CATSDIGLAVTDTQYF. CDR3 coding DNA: TGTGCCACCAGTGATATTGGACTAGCGGTGACAGATACGCAGTATTTT.

The V gene is TRBV5-1, the J gene TRBJ1-3; tentative D call: TRBD1 (5 bases). The CDR3 consists of 14 residues. Germline V gene sequence: CDR1 SGHRS, CDR2 YFSETQ. Trimming left V 4 bases short and J 7 bases short, with 15 bases between. CDR3 in amino acids: CASSTGDGGNTIYF. Here the CDR3 DNA reads TGCGCCAGCAGCACGGGGGACGGTGGGAACACCATATATTTT. Full variable domain (outside the CDR3, taken from reference TRBV5-1 and TRBJ1-3): KAGVTQTPRYLIKTRGQQVTLSCSPISGHRSVSWYQQTPGQGLQFLFEYFSETQRNKGNFPGRFSGRQFSNSRSEMNVSTLELGDSALYLCASSTGDGGNTIYFGEGSWLTVV.

The chain recombines TRBV6-5 with TRBJ2-7; TRBD1 matches 10 bases. V lost 4 bases and J lost 5; bases outside the gene matches: 8. This CDR3 spans 15 amino acids. Per germline, CDR1 MNHEY and CDR2 SVGAGI. CDR3 nucleotide sequence: TGTGCCAGCAGTTTCCTGGGACAGGGGCAAAACGAGCAGTACTTC. Residues: CASSFLGQGQNEQYF.

J is TRBJ2-3 and V is TRBV28; 7 bases match TRBD1. CDR1 is MDHEN, CDR2 SYDVKM, per germline. After removal of 6 bases from V and 8 bases from J, the junction contained 8 bases not matched to a gene. This CDR3 is 13 amino acids long. CDR3 sequence reads: CASRSTGESTQYF. CDR3 sequence (DNA): TGTGCCAGCAGAAGCACAGGGGAAAGTACGCAGTATTTT.

The chain is built from TRBV7-8 and TRBJ2-1; no reliable D call. CDR1 SGHVS and CDR2 FQNEAQ come from the germline V gene. The CDR3 extends over 14 amino acids. Trimming took off 0 bases at V and 4 bases at J, with 7 bases between the two ends. CDR3 in DNA: TGTGCCAGCAGCTTAGCGTCGGGTTACAATGAGCAGTTCTTC. It encodes CASSLASGYNEQFF.